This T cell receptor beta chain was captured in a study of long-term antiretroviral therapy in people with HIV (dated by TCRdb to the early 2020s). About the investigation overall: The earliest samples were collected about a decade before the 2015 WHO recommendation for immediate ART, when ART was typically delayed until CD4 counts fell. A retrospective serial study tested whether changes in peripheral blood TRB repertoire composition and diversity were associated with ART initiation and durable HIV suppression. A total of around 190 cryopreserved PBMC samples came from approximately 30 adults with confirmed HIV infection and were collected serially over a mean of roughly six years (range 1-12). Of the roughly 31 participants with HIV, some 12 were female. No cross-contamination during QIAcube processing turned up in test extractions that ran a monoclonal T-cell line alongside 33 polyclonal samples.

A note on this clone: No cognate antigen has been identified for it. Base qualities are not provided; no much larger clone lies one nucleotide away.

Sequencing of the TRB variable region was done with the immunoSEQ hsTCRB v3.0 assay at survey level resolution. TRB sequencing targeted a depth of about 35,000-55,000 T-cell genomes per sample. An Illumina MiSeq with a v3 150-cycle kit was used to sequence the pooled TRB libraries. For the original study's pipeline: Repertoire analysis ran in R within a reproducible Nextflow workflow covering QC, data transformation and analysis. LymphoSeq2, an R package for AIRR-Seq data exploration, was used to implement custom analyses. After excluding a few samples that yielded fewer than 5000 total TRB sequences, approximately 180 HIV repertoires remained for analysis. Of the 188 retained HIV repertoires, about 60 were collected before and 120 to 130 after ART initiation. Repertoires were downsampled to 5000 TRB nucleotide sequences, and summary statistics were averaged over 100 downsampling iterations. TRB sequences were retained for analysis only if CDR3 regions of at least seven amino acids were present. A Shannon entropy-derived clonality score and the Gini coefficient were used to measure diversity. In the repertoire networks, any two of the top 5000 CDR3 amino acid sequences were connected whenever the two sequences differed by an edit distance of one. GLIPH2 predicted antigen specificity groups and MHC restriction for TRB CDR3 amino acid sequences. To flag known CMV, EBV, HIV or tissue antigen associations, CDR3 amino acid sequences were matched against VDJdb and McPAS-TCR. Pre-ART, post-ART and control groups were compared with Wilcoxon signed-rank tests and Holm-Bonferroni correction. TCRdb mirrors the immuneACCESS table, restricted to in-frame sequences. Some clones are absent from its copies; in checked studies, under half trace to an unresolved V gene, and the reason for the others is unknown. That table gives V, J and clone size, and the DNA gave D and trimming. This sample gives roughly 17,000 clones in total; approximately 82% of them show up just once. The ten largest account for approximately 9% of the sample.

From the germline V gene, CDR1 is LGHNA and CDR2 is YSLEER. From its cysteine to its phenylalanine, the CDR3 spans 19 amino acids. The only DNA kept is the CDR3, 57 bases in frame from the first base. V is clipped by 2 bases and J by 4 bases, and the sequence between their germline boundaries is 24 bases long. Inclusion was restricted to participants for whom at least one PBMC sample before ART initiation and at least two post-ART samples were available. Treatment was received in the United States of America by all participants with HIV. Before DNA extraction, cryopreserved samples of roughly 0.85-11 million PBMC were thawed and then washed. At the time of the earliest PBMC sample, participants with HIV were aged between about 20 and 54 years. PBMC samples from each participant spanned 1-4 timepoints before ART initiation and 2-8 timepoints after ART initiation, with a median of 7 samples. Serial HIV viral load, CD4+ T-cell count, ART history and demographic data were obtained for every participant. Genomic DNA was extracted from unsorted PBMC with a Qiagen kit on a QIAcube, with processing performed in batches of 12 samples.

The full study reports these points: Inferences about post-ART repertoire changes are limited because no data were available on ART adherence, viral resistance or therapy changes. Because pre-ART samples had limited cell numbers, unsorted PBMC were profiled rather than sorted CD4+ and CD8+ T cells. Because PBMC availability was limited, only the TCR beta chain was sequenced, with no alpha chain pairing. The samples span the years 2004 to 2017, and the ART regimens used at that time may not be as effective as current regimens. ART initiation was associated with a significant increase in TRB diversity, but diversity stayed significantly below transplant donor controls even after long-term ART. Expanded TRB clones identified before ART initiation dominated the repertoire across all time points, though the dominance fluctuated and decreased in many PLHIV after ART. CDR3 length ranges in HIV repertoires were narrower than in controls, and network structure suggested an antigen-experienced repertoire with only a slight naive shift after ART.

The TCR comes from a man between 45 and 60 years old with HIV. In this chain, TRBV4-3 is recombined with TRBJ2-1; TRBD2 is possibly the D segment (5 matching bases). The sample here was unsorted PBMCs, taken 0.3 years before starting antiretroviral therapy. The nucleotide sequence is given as TGCGCCAGCAGCCAAACCCAAAACCGTTGGACGGGAATTTACAATGAGCAGTTCTTC. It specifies CASSQTQNRWTGIYNEQFF.